This entry lists 11 T cell receptor beta chains sequenced from one sample in a study of OX40 agonist ivuxolimab in advanced cancers. This table comes from immunoSEQ multiplex PCR, and its TCRdb copy is limited to in-frame clones, with some not included. The table includes more than 45,000 clones, around 77% detected once. Sequenced here: CD4+ or CD8+ T cells sorted from blood, sampled in a trial of the OX40 agonist ivuxolimab. These receptors came from an adult with an advanced solid tumor such as melanoma, head and neck, liver or kidney cancer.

This sequence joins TRBV29-1 and TRBJ2-2, with 8 positions matching TRBD2. Germline CDR1 is SQVTM and CDR2 is ANQGSEA. The CDR3 contains 14 residues. J was trimmed by 0 bases and V by 5 bases; bases with no gene match: 2. CDR3 DNA: TGCAGCGTTCCGCGGGGGGCGAACACCGGGGAGCTGTTTTTT. Its protein is CSVPRGANTGELFF.

This sequence joins TRBV2 and TRBJ1-1, with D unresolved. The CDR3 has 14 amino acids. Trimming pared 6 bases from V and 1 base from J, leaving 12 bases between. The germline gives CDR1 SNHLY, CDR2 FYNNEI. CDR3 sequence reads: CASRKDSSNTEAFF. The CDR3 bases are TGTGCCAGCAGAAAGGACTCATCGAACACTGAAGCTTTCTTT.

CDR3: CASSYSRKETQYF. CDR3 DNA: TGTGCCAGCAGTTACTCCCGCAAAGAGACCCAGTACTTC. The chain combines TRBV6-5 with TRBJ2-5; D remains ambiguous. The ends were cut back, 0 bases at V and 3 bases at J, with 5 bases in the middle. CDR3 size: 13 residues. Germline V gene sequence: CDR1 MNHEY, CDR2 SVGAGI.

This chain links TRBV4-1 with TRBJ2-1, with D tentatively TRBD1 or TRBD2 (5 bases each). CDR1 and CDR2 from the germline V gene are MGHRA and YSYEKL. The CDR3 runs to 12 residues. Trimming cost V 2 bases and J 10 bases, with 9 bases left between them. The DNA for the CDR3 is TGCGCCAGCAGCCAATGGGGGTGGGAGCAGTTCTTC. Protein sequence: CASSQWGWEQFF.

The chain is built from TRBV5-1 and TRBJ1-2, with TRBD1 identical over 9 bases. V was pared by 4 bases and J by 8 bases, with 9 bases of the junction left unmatched. The CDR3 loop spans 14 amino acids. The germline CDR1 and CDR2 sequences are SGHRS and YFSETQ. CDR3 residues: CASSLTGGEMGYTF. The CDR3 DNA reads as TGCGCCAGCAGCCTTACAGGGGGCGAAATGGGCTACACCTTC.

The V and J genes are TRBV2 and TRBJ2-3; 11 nucleotides match TRBD2. This CDR3 has 15 residues. Looked up from germline, CDR1 is SNHLY and CDR2 is FYNNEI. V lost 7 bases to trimming and J lost 2 bases; unmatched junction nucleotides: 5. The CDR3 sequence is CASKLAGVPTDTQYF. The CDR3 DNA sequence: TGTGCCAGCAAACTAGCGGGAGTCCCCACAGATACGCAGTATTTT.

The rearrangement joins TRBV9 to TRBJ1-1, with D possibly matching TRBD1 (5 bases). This CDR3 has 13 amino acids. Trimming removed 1 base from V and 4 bases from J, with 8 bases in between. In germline, CDR1 is SGDLS, CDR2 YYNGEE. The CDR3 spells CASSVRGGTEAFF. CDR3 bases: TGTGCCAGCAGCGTACGGGGGGGCACTGAAGCTTTCTTT.

This clone was seen a few times. The V gene is TRBV5-6, the J gene TRBJ1-3; D not resolved. The V and J ends lost 2 bases and 2 bases respectively, with 11 bases between them. Germline V gives CDR1 SGHDT, CDR2 YYEEEE. CDR3 length equals 15 residues. This chain's CDR3 is CASSFPDSAGNTIYF. CDR3 bases: TGTGCCAGCAGCTTTCCGGATTCGGCTGGAAACACCATATATTTT.

The chain joins TRBV5-4 to TRBJ2-5; 7 bases are a match to TRBD1. The germline CDR1 and CDR2 sequences are SGHNT and YYREEE (reference sequence). The CDR3 sequence is 13 residues long. J lost 7 bases, V lost 4 bases, and 7 bases had no gene match. CDR3 amino acids: CASSEGTDGTQYF. The DNA of the CDR3 is TGTGCCAGCAGCGAAGGGACAGATGGGACCCAGTACTTC.

The gene calls are TRBV5-1 and TRBJ1-1; 7 bases are shared with TRBD1. The CDR3 has 15 residues. Per the germline V gene, CDR1 is SGHRS and CDR2 is YFSETQ. After removal of 3 bases from V and 1 base from J, the junction contained 6 bases not matched to a gene. As DNA, the CDR3 is TGCGCCAGCAGCTCTAGGGGGCAGCAGAACACTGAAGCTTTCTTT. Amino acid sequence: CASSSRGQQNTEAFF.

Comments on this clone: One end of the junction is discordant with germline, which a read error may explain. The chain links TRBV5-4 to TRBJ2-4, with 9 bases fitting TRBD1. There are 14 residues in the CDR3. CDR1 SGHNT and CDR2 YYREEE come from the germline V gene (reference sequence). The CDR3 DNA is TGTGCCAGCAGCTTGAACTCGGGACAGGGTGGGGTTGAGTTC. Translation gives CASSLNSGQGGVEF.